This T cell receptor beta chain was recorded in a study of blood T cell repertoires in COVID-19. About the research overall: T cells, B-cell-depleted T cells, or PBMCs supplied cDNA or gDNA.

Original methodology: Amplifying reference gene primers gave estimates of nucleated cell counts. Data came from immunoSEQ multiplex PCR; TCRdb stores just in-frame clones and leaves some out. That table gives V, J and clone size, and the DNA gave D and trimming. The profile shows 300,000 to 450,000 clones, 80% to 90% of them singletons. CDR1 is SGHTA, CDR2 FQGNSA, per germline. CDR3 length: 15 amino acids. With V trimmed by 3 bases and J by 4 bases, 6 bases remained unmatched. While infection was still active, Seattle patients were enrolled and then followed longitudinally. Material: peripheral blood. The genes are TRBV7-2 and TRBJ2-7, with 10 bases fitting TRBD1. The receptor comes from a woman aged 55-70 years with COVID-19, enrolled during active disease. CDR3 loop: CASSLAGTGVYEQYF. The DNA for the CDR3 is TGTGCCAGCAGCTTGGCCGGGACAGGGGTATACGAGCAGTACTTC.